These T cell receptor beta chains were read from a single sample in a study of blood T cell repertoires in COVID-19. Data came from immunoSEQ multiplex PCR; TCRdb stores just in-frame clones and leaves some out. Among some 76,000 clones listed, roughly nine tenths were seen once. The specimen was peripheral blood. All receptors come from a man at least 80 years old in a cohort sampled during active COVID-19. The CDR3 runs from the conserved cysteine through the conserved F or W. Fields, in order: clone size, V gene, J gene, CDR3 length, D gene, CDR3 protein, CDR3 DNA. D genes are given only for firm matches. The listing skips clone size in some rows; elsewhere it reads once, few, many or a size class.

-	TRBV19	TRBJ1-5	17	TRBD1	CASSPRTGGESYQPQHF	TGTGCCAGTAGTCCCCGGACAGGGGGCGAATCATATCAGCCCCAGCATTTT
once	TRBV2	TRBJ2-3	13	TRBD2	CASSGLATDTQYF	TGTGCCAGCAGTGGACTAGCGACAGATACGCAGTATTTT
-	TRBV18	TRBJ2-6	14	-	CASSPVSMANVLTF	TGTGCCAGCTCACCAGTTTCCATGGCCAACGTCCTGACTTTC
-	TRBV5-5	TRBJ1-1	14	TRBD1	CASSRGQMNTEAFF	TGTGCCAGCAGCCGGGGACAGATGAACACTGAAGCTTTCTTT
-	TRBV18	TRBJ2-3	15	TRBD1	CASSQAGQGADTQYF	TGTGCCAGCTCACAAGCGGGACAGGGGGCAGATACGCAGTATTTT
-	TRBV6-6	TRBJ1-3	14	-	CATNSGNAGNTIYF	TGTGCCACTAATTCCGGGAACGCTGGAAACACCATATATTTT
-	TRBV3-1/TRBV3-2	TRBJ1-5	14	-	CASSDGGFNQPQHF	TGTGCCAGCTCAGATGGGGGCTTTAATCAGCCCCAGCATTTT
-	TRBV5-1	TRBJ1-4	14	TRBD1	CASSLQGLREKLFF	TGCGCCAGCAGCTTACAGGGGCTTAGGGAAAAACTGTTTTTT
-	TRBV6-5	TRBJ1-1	14	TRBD1	CASRRDRGVSEAFF	TGTGCCAGCAGAAGGGACAGGGGAGTCTCTGAAGCTTTCTTT
-	TRBV6-5	TRBJ2-7	15	TRBD1	CASSYIFLGGREQYF	TGTGCCAGCAGTTACATCTTCCTAGGGGGCCGCGAGCAGTACTTC
-	TRBV6-6	TRBJ2-4	16	-	CASSPNIAGAKNIQYF	TGTGCCAGCAGTCCAAATATTGCAGGGGCCAAAAACATTCAGTACTTC
-	TRBV2	TRBJ1-6	14	-	CASVGGKGLSPLHF	TGTGCCAGCGTCGGGGGGAAGGGACTCTCACCCCTCCACTTT
-	TRBV10-3	TRBJ1-3	15	-	CAIGPGIHSGNTIYF	TGTGCCATCGGGCCCGGGATCCACTCTGGAAACACCATATATTTT
-	TRBV5-4	TRBJ1-4	16	-	CASSLVAAATNEKLFF	TGTGCCAGCAGCTTGGTGGCCGCAGCAACTAATGAAAAACTGTTTTTT
-	TRBV5-1	TRBJ2-2	12	-	CASSLNTGELFF	TGCGCCAGCAGCCTGAACACCGGGGAGCTGTTTTTT
-	TRBV5-3	TRBJ2-5	19	TRBD2	CARSFSLGLAGARQETQYF	TGTGCCAGAAGTTTCTCCCTCGGACTAGCGGGGGCCCGCCAAGAGACCCAGTACTTC
-	TRBV6-6	TRBJ1-1	14	TRBD1	CASTDRGSNTEAFF	TGTGCCAGCACCGACAGGGGCTCGAACACTGAAGCTTTCTTT
once	TRBV7-6	TRBJ1-2	14	-	CASSPPTGGGDYTF	TGTGCCAGCAGCCCTCCGACCGGGGGAGGAGACTACACCTTC
-	TRBV7-2	TRBJ2-3	17	-	CASSLDFPRGFMDTQYF	TGTGCCAGCAGCTTAGACTTCCCACGGGGTTTCATGGATACGCAGTATTTT
-	TRBV19	TRBJ2-1	17	TRBD2	CASSIVSSGGAANEQFF	TGTGCCAGTAGTATTGTGTCTAGCGGGGGGGCCGCCAATGAGCAGTTCTTC
-	TRBV2	TRBJ1-2	12	-	CASSDPGVGYTF	TGTGCCAGCAGTGATCCGGGGGTCGGCTACACCTTC
-	TRBV10-3	TRBJ1-1	11	-	CAISGRDEAFF	TGTGCCATCAGTGGCAGGGATGAAGCTTTCTTT
-	TRBV15	TRBJ2-2	16	TRBD1	CATSRAGGDWTGELFF	TGTGCCACCAGTAGAGCAGGGGGTGATTGGACCGGGGAGCTGTTTTTT
-	TRBV4-2	TRBJ1-2	17	-	CASSQDLWRKDAYGYTF	TGTGCCAGCAGCCAAGATCTCTGGCGGAAGGATGCATATGGCTACACCTTC
-	TRBV11-2	TRBJ1-1	16	TRBD1	CASSLGQGAGWTEAFF	TGTGCCAGCAGCTTGGGACAGGGGGCAGGTTGGACTGAAGCTTTCTTT
-	TRBV18	TRBJ1-2	16	-	CASSPSGQALEGGYTF	TGTGCCAGCTCACCTTCCGGACAAGCCTTGGAGGGGGGCTACACCTTC
-	TRBV19	TRBJ1-1	13	-	CASKAGVGTEAFF	TGTGCCAGTAAGGCAGGGGTTGGGACTGAAGCTTTCTTT
-	TRBV24-1	TRBJ2-3	12	-	CATSDEVDRWYF	TGTGCCACCAGTGATGAGGTAGACAGGTGGTATTTT
-	TRBV4-3	TRBJ2-3	15	TRBD1	CASSPGGAKVVTQYF	TGCGCCAGCAGCCCAGGGGGCGCGAAGGTCGTTACGCAGTATTTT
-	TRBV19	TRBJ1-4	18	TRBD1	CASSGGQALVATNEKLFF	TGTGCCAGTAGTGGGGGACAGGCCCTCGTTGCAACTAATGAAAAACTGTTTTTT
-	TRBV4-3	TRBJ2-7	17	TRBD1	CASSQESGTDKVYEQYF	TGCGCCAGCAGCCAAGAATCTGGGACAGATAAGGTATACGAGCAGTACTTC
-	TRBV5-1	TRBJ2-3	16	-	CASSLALGRGTDTQYF	TGCGCCAGCAGCTTGGCCTTAGGCAGGGGCACAGATACGCAGTATTTT
-	TRBV4-1	TRBJ2-2	17	TRBD2	CASSQFASGGHTGELFF	TGCGCCAGCAGCCAATTCGCTAGCGGGGGGCACACCGGGGAGCTGTTTTTT
-	TRBV16	TRBJ1-2	13	TRBD1	CASTTGDNYGYTF	TGTGCCAGCACAACAGGGGACAACTATGGCTACACCTTC
-	TRBV3-1/TRBV3-2	TRBJ1-5	15	-	CASSQDPGVRQPQHF	TGTGCCAGCAGCCAAGATCCGGGGGTTAGGCAGCCCCAGCATTTT
once	TRBV5-1	TRBJ1-4	14	-	CASSLGVRNEKLFF	TGCGCCAGCAGCTTGGGGGTGCGGAATGAAAAACTGTTTTTT
-	TRBV4-2	TRBJ1-1	19	TRBD1	CASSQDTGARTAMNTEAFF	TGTGCCAGCAGCCAAGATACAGGGGCTAGAACCGCCATGAACACTGAAGCTTTCTTT
-	TRBV5-4	TRBJ2-3	12	-	CASSSSTDTQYF	TGTGCCAGCAGCTCAAGCACAGATACGCAGTATTTT
-	TRBV5-4	TRBJ2-2	17	TRBD1	CASSPLGQTGVPGELFF	TGTGCCAGCAGCCCACTTGGACAAACAGGGGTTCCCGGGGAGCTGTTTTTT
-	TRBV9	TRBJ1-4	15	TRBD1	CASSAAGTVNEKLFF	TGTGCCAGCAGCGCAGCCGGGACAGTGAATGAAAAACTGTTTTTT
-	TRBV15	TRBJ1-6	15	-	CATRIPGTGNSPLHF	TGTGCCACCAGGATTCCCGGGACTGGTAATTCACCCCTCCACTTT
-	TRBV7-8	TRBJ2-5	12	-	CASSLREETQYF	TGTGCCAGCAGCTTACGGGAAGAGACCCAGTACTTC
-	TRBV3-1/TRBV3-2	TRBJ2-5	16	TRBD2	CASSQRLAGEGETQYF	TGTGCCAGCAGCCAAAGACTAGCGGGGGAAGGGGAGACCCAGTACTTC
once	TRBV6-5	TRBJ2-3	15	-	CASTQGRGGTDTQYF	TGTGCCAGCACCCAGGGGAGAGGGGGCACAGATACGCAGTATTTT
-	TRBV3-1/TRBV3-2	TRBJ1-2	13	-	CASSQESVYGYTF	TGTGCCAGCAGCCAAGAGTCTGTTTATGGCTACACCTTC
-	TRBV5-5	TRBJ2-3	14	-	CASSSGVSTDTQYF	TGTGCCAGCAGCTCAGGGGTGAGCACAGATACGCAGTATTTT
-	TRBV28	TRBJ2-1	13	TRBD1	CASRSGQGNEQFF	TGTGCCAGCAGGTCGGGACAGGGCAATGAGCAGTTCTTC
-	TRBV10-1	TRBJ1-2	11	-	CAHVGGMGYTF	TGCGCCCACGTTGGGGGGATGGGCTACACCTTC